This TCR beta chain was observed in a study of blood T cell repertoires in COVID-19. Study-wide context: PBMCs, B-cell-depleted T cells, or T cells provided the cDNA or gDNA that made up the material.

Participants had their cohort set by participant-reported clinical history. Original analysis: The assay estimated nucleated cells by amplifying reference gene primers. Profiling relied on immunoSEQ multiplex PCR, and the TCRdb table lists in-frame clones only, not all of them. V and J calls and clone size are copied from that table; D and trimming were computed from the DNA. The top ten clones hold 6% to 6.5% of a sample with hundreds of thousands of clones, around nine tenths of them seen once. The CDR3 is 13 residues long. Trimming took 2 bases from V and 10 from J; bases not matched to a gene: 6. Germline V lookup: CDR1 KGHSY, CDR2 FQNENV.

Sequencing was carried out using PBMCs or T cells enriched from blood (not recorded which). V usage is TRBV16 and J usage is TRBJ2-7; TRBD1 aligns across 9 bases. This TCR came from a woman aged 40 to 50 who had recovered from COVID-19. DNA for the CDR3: TGTGCCAGCAGCCAAGAGGACAGGGGTTTCCAGTACTTC. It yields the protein CASSQEDRGFQYF.